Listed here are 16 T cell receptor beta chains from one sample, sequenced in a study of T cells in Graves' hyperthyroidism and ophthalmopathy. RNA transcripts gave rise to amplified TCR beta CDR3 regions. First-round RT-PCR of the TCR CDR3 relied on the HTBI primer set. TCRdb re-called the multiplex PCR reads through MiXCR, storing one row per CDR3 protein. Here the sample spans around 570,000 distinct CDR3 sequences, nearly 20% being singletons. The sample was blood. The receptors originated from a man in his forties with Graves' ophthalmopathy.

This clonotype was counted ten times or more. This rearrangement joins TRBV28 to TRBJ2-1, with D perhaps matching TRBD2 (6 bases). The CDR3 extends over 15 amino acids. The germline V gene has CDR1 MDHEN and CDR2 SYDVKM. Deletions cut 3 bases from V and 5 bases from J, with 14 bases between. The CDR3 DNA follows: TGTGCCAGCAGTTTGACGGGAGTGGATCACAATGAGCAGTTCTTC. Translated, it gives CASSLTGVDHNEQFF. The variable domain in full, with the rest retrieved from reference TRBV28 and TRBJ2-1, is DVKVTQSSRYLVKRTGEKVFLECVQDMDHENMFWYRQDPGLGLRLIYFSYDVKMKEKGDIPEGYSVSREKKERFSLILESASTNQTSMYLCASSLTGVDHNEQFFGPGTRLTVL.

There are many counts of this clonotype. CDR3 protein: CASSRLAGGGTEQYF. CDR3 bases: TGTGCCAGCAGTCGATTAGCGGGGGGAGGGACCGAGCAGTACTTC. This chain connects TRBV12-3 or TRBV12-4 to TRBJ2-7, with 10 positions matching TRBD2. This CDR3 contains 15 residues. The junction had 10 bases not matched to a gene; V was cut back by 5 bases and J by 6 bases.

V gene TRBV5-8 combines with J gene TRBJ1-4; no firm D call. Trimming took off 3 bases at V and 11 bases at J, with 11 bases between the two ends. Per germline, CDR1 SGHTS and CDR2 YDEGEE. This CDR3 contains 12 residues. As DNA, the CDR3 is TGTGCCAGCAGCTCCCTGAACGGGAAACTGTTTTTT. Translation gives CASSSLNGKLFF.

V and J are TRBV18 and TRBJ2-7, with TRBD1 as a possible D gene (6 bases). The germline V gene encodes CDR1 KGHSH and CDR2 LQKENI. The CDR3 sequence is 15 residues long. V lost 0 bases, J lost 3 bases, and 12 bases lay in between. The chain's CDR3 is CASSPPGQPFYEQYF. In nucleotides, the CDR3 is TGTGCCAGCTCACCACCCGGACAGCCGTTCTACGAGCAGTACTTC.

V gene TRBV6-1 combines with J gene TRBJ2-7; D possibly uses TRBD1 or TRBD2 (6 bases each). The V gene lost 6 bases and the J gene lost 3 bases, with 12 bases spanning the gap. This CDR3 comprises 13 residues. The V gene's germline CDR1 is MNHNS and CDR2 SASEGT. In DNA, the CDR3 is TGTGCCAGCAGAATGGGGGGACACTACGAGCAGTACTTC. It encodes CASRMGGHYEQYF.

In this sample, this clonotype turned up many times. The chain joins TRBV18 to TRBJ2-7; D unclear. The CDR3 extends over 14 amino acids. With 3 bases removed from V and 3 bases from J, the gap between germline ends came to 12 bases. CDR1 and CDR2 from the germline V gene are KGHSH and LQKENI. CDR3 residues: CASSPYPTGYEQYF. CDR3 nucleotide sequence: TGTGCCAGCTCACCGTACCCGACTGGCTACGAGCAGTACTTC.

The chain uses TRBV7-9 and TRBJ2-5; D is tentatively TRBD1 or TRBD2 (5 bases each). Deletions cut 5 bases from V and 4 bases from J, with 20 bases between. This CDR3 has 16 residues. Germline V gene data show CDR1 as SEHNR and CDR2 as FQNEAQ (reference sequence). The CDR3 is CASSPEDGEGRETQYF. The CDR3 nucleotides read TGTGCCAGCAGCCCCGAGGACGGCGAGGGGCGAGAGACCCAGTACTTC.

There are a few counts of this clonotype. The DNA for the CDR3 is TGCACGGCCAGGTACCAAGAGACCCAGTACTTC. It codes for CTARYQETQYF. V gene TRBV29-1 combines with J gene TRBJ2-5; unclear D gene. The CDR3 is 11 residues long. Germline lookup yields CDR1 SQVTM and CDR2 ANQGSEA.

The CDR3 loop is CASSYRLTKTSTDTQYF. The CDR3 region has the DNA TGTGCCAGCAGTTACCGGCTGACAAAAACTAGCACAGATACGCAGTATTTT. The rearrangement uses TRBV6-5 and TRBJ2-3; no definite D call. V was trimmed by 2 bases and J by 0 bases, leaving 15 bases between them. The CDR3 is made up of 17 amino acids. Germline V gene data show CDR1 as MNHEY and CDR2 as SVGAGI.

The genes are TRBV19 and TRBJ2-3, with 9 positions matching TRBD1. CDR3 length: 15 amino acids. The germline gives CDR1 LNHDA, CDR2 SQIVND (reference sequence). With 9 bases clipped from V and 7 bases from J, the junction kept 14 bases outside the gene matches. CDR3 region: CASREAGTGKHTQYF. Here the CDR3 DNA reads TGTGCCAGCCGGGAGGCGGGGACAGGGAAACATACGCAGTATTTT.

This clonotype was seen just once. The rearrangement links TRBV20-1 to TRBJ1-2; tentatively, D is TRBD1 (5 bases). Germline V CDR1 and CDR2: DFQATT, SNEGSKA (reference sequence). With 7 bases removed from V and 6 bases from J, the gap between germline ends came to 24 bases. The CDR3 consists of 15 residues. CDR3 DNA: TGCAGTGTCCAGGGTTTACAGTGGAATTTGGATGGCTACACCTTC. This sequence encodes CSVQGLQWNLDGYTF.

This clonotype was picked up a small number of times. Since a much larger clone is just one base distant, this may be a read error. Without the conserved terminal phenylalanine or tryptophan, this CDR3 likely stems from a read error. Here the CDR3 DNA reads TGTGCCAGCAGCCAAGATAGGGGACATACATATGGCTACACCTCC. Protein: CASSQDRGHTYGYTS. J is TRBJ1-2 and V is TRBV3-1, with D perhaps matching TRBD1 (6 bases). CDR3 size: 15 residues. Germline-derived CDR1 and CDR2 are LGHDT and YNNKEL (reference sequence). Trimming removed 0 bases from V and 5 bases from J, with 13 bases in between.

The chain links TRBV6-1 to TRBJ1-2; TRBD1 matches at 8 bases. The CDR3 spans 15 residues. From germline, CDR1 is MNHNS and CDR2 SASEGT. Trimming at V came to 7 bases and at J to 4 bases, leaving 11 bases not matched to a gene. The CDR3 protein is CASKQETGETYGYTF. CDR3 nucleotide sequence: TGTGCCAGCAAGCAAGAGACAGGGGAGACCTATGGCTACACCTTC.

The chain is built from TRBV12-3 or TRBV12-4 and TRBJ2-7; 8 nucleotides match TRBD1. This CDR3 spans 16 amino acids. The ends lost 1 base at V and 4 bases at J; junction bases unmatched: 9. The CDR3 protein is CASSLEAGGKWYEQYF. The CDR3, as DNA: TGTGCCAGCAGTTTAGAGGCAGGGGGCAAGTGGTACGAGCAGTACTTC.

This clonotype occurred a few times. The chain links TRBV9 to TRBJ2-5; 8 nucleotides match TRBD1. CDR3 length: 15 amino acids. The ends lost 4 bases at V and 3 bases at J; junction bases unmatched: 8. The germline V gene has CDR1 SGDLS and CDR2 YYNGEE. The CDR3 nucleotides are TGTGCCAGCAGCTTCTTTCAGGACAGGGAAGAGACCCAGTACTTC. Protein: CASSFFQDREETQYF.

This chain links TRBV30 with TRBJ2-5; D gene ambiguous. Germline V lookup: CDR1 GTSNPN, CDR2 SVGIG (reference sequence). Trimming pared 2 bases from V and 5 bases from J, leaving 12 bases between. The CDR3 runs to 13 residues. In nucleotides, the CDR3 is TGTGCCTGGAGTTTGGATTCCCCGGAGACCCAGTACTTC. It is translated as CAWSLDSPETQYF. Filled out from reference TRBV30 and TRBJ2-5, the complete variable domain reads SQTIHQWPATLVQPVGSPLSLECTVEGTSNPNLYWYRQAAGRGLQLLFYSVGIGQISSEVPQNLSASRPQDRQFILSSKKLLLSDSGFYLCAWSLDSPETQYFGPGTRLLVL.